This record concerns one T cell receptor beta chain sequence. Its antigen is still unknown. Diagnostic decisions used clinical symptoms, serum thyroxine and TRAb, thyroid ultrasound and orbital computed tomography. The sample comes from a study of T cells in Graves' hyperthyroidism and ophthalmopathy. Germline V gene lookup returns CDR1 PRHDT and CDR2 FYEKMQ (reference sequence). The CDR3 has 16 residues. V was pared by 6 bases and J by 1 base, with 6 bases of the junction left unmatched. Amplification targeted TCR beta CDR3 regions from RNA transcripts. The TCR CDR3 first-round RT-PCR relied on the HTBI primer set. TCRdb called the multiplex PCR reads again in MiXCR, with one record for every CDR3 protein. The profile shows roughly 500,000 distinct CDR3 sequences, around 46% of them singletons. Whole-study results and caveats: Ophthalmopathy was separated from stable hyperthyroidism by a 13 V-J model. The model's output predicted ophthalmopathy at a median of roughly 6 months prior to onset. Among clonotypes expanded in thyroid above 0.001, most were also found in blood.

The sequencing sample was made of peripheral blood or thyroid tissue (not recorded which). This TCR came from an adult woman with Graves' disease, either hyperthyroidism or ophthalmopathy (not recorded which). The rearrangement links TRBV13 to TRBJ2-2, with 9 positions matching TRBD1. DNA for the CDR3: TGTGCCAGCAGAGCCCTGACAGGGGGGAACACCGGGGAGCTGTTTTTT. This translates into CASRALTGGNTGELFF.